This TCR beta chain stems from a study of shared clonotypes between healthy human individuals. General observations from the study: There were few donors, and this limited the genetic and exposure-history diversity represented. Clonotype sharing among donors likely depends on sequencing depth.

This CDR3 contains 13 residues. V was trimmed by 4 bases and J by 7 bases, leaving 13 bases between them. In germline, CDR1 is SGHDN, CDR2 FVKESK. Measured with immunoSEQ multiplex PCR; TCRdb has only the in-frame clones, and not every one. The sample has about 710,000 clones; 73% are singletons. Comment on this clone: No antigen is known for it.

This clonotype was obtained from a woman aged 30 to 39 in good health. J is TRBJ2-5 and V is TRBV14; D remains ambiguous. Material: memory CD4+ T cells sorted from blood. Subset defined: CD45RA-negative fraction. The CDR3: CASSRSDSVTQYF. The CDR3 region has the DNA TGTGCCAGCAGCCGCTCTGACTCGGTGACCCAGTACTTC.